This T cell receptor beta chain was captured by sequencing in a study of T cell responses to AZD1222 COVID-19 vaccine. This clone appeared a few times. The data were produced by immunoSEQ multiplex PCR, yet TCRdb's version contains in-frame clones alone and is incomplete. The table has around 110,000 clones, about 90% seen once. CDR1 is SGHDT and CDR2 is YYEEEE in the germline V gene. The V and J ends lost 7 bases and 0 bases respectively, with 23 bases between them. The CDR3 is 18 amino acids. The chain couples TRBV5-6 to TRBJ2-4, with D hard to call. The source material was peripheral blood, sampled on day 0 of AZD1222 vaccination. This receptor was taken from an adult in good health. This CDR3 reads CASPLVCSRNLAKNIQYF. The CDR3 DNA is TGTGCCAGCCCCTTGGTGTGCAGTCGAAATCTAGCCAAAAACATTCAGTACTTC.